This passage covers 3 T cell receptor beta chains from one sample sequenced in a study of post-analysis software for immune sequencing data. Regarding the study as a whole: Patients used five TRBV segments, including TRBV5-6, TRBV5-1 and TRBV20-1, more often than controls.

No antigens are known for them. Carried by the TCR beta cDNA libraries were unique molecular identifiers. TCRdb passed the PCR reads through MiXCR, listing each CDR3 protein once. Altogether fewer than 850,000 distinct CDR3 sequences are present, just under 30% being singletons, with the ten largest covering around 0.56%. The sample consisted of blood. Every receptor here comes from a girl aged 10 to 17 with multiple sclerosis.

V and J are TRBV4-1 and TRBJ2-1; D is possibly TRBD2 (6 bases). Germline CDR1 is MGHRA and CDR2 is YSYEKL. This CDR3 region has 14 residues. Trimming pared 5 bases from V and 9 bases from J, leaving 17 bases between. CDR3 DNA: TGCGCCAGCAGCTCCCGGGATAGCGGATTTGAGCAGTTCTTC. Its translation: CASSSRDSGFEQFF.

The chain has TRBV20-1 and TRBJ2-2; 7 bases are shared with TRBD1. CDR3 size: 15 residues. Germline V gives CDR1 DFQATT, CDR2 SNEGSKA (reference sequence). V trimming: 1 base; J trimming: 2 bases; junction bases outside the gene matches: 4. This CDR3 is CSARGGGGNTGELFF. CDR3 bases: TGCAGTGCTAGAGGAGGGGGCGGAAACACCGGGGAGCTGTTTTTT.

In DNA, the CDR3 is TGCAGCGTTGAGAGGACAGTCTATGGCTACACCTTC. Its translation: CSVERTVYGYTF. This chain connects TRBV29-1 to TRBJ1-2; possibly TRBD1 for D (6 bases). Trimming took off 3 bases at V and 4 bases at J, with 9 bases between the two ends. Germline V gene sequence: CDR1 SQVTM, CDR2 ANQGSEA. The CDR3 covers 12 residues.